The TCR beta chain described here comes from a study of blood T cells in healthy people across ages. Study-level points and caveats: Investigators treated diversity estimates from one million T cells as underestimates.

The CDR3 extends over 14 amino acids. Germline CDR1 and CDR2: MNHNY and SVGAGI (reference sequence). With V trimmed by 4 bases and J by 3 bases, 5 bases remained unmatched. Many counts were recorded for this clonotype. As yet, its antigen is unknown. A second roughly 6 to 12 cycle PCR used barcoded and J-beta primers. Each cDNA molecule received a tag from a template-switch adaptor that had 12 random nucleotides. One entry per CDR3 protein, called by TCRdb with MiXCR from the 5' RACE reads. The repertoire holds roughly 570,000 distinct CDR3 sequences, with 25% to 30% as singletons. This sequence was found in a woman aged 70-85 years in good health. Input material: blood. The chain carries TRBV6-6 and TRBJ1-2; 7 bases are shared with TRBD1. CDR3 amino acids: CASSLYRGDYGYTF. The DNA of the CDR3 is TGTGCCAGCAGTTTATACAGGGGCGACTATGGCTACACCTTC.